This T cell receptor beta chain is drawn from a study of T cell responses to AZD1222 COVID-19 vaccine (dated by TCRdb to about 2021). Concerning the study at large: AZD1222 recipients with second doses at about 4 weeks or about 12 weeks were pooled, because spike-specific TCR depth and breadth did not differ between schedules. TCR sequencing was performed for approximately 240 trial participants, of whom some 200 were given two doses of AZD1222 and around 25 were given two doses of MenACWY control vaccine. Trial participants were enrolled by age into subgroups of 18-55, 56-69 and 70-plus years, and 148, 28 and 57 TCR-sequenced participants, respectively, were included in these subgroups. Overall study results and their limits: Only 5 to 7 AZD1222 recipients were SARS-CoV-2 seropositive at baseline, limiting conclusions about previously exposed vaccinees. Vaccine-associated CD4 TCRs spanned the whole spike protein, with dominant responses in regions 160-218 and 743-854. After two AZD1222 doses, both the breadth and the depth of spike-specific TCRs were significantly higher than at day 0 and than in MenACWY recipients. The 56-69-year group was small, and its depth increase did not reach significance, likely because of low power. Reportedly, almost half of the unique spike-specific TCRs recognized epitopes lying outside the regions that are mutated in the B.1.351 and B.1.1.7 variants. Because no samples from the day 14 peak response were available, repertoires could be characterized only after the peak T cell response. Most participants were white British and females outnumbered males, and the authors suggested that clonal diversity may have been underestimated.

From V the trimming removes 5 bases and from J it removes 4 bases, while the gene matches leave 10 bases of the junction unaccounted for. Reading the germline V gene gives CDR1 SGHAT and CDR2 FQNNGV. Inclusive of the bounding cysteine and phenylalanine, the CDR3 is 15 residues long. Kept here is only the CDR3 DNA, which spans 45 bases and is read in frame from base 1. In light of the paper, this sample's time point label describes: baseline before first vaccination. Vaccinee samples came from UK trials COV001 and COV002, including a single-blind randomized controlled phase 2/3 trial of AZD1222 (ChAdOx1 nCoV-19) in healthy adults. Trial participant PBMC samples were collected at day 0 and day 28 after the second dose for TCRbeta chain sequencing. With regard to this clone: Its antigen is currently not known. Per-base quality was not reported, and no clone a single base away is much larger than it.

The CDR3 regions of human TCRbeta chains were analyzed by immunosequencing. In the original analysis: Repertoire TCRs were matched against a reference library of SARS-CoV-2-specific TCRs generated with the MIRA antigen-specificity platform. Breadth was defined as the fraction of unique TCRs that were SARS-CoV-2-associated. Depth was defined as the fraction of total T cells that were SARS-CoV-2-associated. Using the MIRA data, each spike-specific TCR was mapped to the spike region that the TCR reacts to and placed in a CD4 or CD8 class. Log10-transformed breadth and depth values were compared by one-way ANOVA with Sidak's multiple comparisons tests. Sourced from immuneACCESS, this table was stored by TCRdb with only in-frame sequences that have V and J called. A share of the clones is absent; for the studies checked, an unresolved V gene accounts for under half, and the remainder has no known explanation. V and J calls and clone size come straight from that table; D and trimming were deduced from the DNA. A total of fewer than 30,000 clones appear in this sample, around 80% of them only once. The ten top clones hold 5.8% of the sample.

This receptor was obtained from an adult in good health. This sample comprised peripheral blood, obtained on day 0 of AZD1222 vaccination. The V and J segments used are TRBV11-2 and TRBJ2-7, with 8 bases matching TRBD2. In nucleotides, the sequence is TGTGCCAGCAGCCTTATAAGCGGGGGACGTTACGAGCAGTACTTC. Its protein product is CASSLISGGRYEQYF.